The 9 T cell receptor beta chains presented below share a single source sample, sequenced in a study of OX40 agonist ivuxolimab in advanced cancers. Sequencing was performed with immunoSEQ multiplex PCR; in TCRdb, only in-frame clones are kept and a portion is missing. The sample holds some 10,000 clones, 70% to 90% seen once. Sample: CD4+ or CD8+ T cells sorted from blood, taken in a trial of the OX40 agonist ivuxolimab. The receptors come from an adult with an advanced solid tumor such as melanoma, head and neck, liver or kidney cancer.

This chain connects TRBV28 to TRBJ1-1; unclear D gene. V lost 9 bases, J lost 1 base, and 12 bases lay in between. Germline assignment: CDR1 MDHEN and CDR2 SYDVKM. The CDR3 covers 13 residues. DNA for the CDR3: TGTGCCAGTCAGACCGGACGGAACACTGAAGCTTTCTTT. Amino acids: CASQTGRNTEAFF.

The chain links TRBV6-4 to TRBJ1-1; possibly TRBD1 for D (5 bases). With 6 bases removed from V and 1 base from J, the gap between germline ends came to 9 bases. The CDR3 consists of 13 residues. The germline gives CDR1 MRHNA, CDR2 SNTAGT. CDR3 region: CASSYGGNTEAFF. The CDR3 region has the DNA TGTGCCAGCAGCTACGGGGGGAACACTGAAGCTTTCTTT.

The rearrangement joins TRBV27 to TRBJ2-7, with TRBD1 identical over 7 bases. The length of the CDR3 is 13 residues. The trim removed 2 bases at V and 5 bases at J, leaving 3 bases unmatched. Per the germline V gene, CDR1 is MNHEY and CDR2 is SMNVEV (reference sequence). This chain's CDR3 is CASSLDRADEQYF. CDR3 DNA sequence: TGTGCCAGCAGTTTAGACAGGGCCGACGAGCAGTACTTC.

The chain combines TRBV14 with TRBJ1-2; weak D call: TRBD1 (5 bases). The ends were cut back, 0 bases at V and 8 bases at J, with 13 bases in the middle. The CDR3 totals 14 residues. Germline assignment: CDR1 SGHDN and CDR2 FVKESK. CDR3 nucleotides: TGTGCCAGCAGCCAAGATGCAGGGACGATCGGCTACACCTTC. Protein: CASSQDAGTIGYTF.

The chain is built from TRBV30 and TRBJ2-3, with 7 bases aligning to TRBD2. Germline V gene sequence: CDR1 GTSNPN, CDR2 SVGIG (reference sequence). The CDR3 has 15 residues. Losses at the gene ends were 0 bases for V and 1 base for J; bases not matched to a gene: 4. In DNA, the CDR3 is TGTGCCTGGAGTGTATTGCTAGCGGGCACAGATACGCAGTATTTT. As protein: CAWSVLLAGTDTQYF.

This chain joins TRBV10-2 and TRBJ2-2; D is undetermined. V was shortened by 1 base and J by 0 bases, with 12 bases between the two germline ends. Looked up from germline, CDR1 is WSHSY and CDR2 is SAAADI. The CDR3 sequence is 17 residues long. The chain's CDR3 is CASSEWVDRSNTGELFF. CDR3 bases: TGCGCCAGCAGTGAGTGGGTTGACCGCTCGAACACCGGGGAGCTGTTTTTT.

This chain uses TRBV4-2 with TRBJ2-7; 10 bases line up with TRBD2. Trimming took 1 base from V and 1 from J; bases not matched to a gene: 10. This CDR3 has 18 amino acids. Germline CDR1 LGHNA, CDR2 YNFKEQ. This CDR3 reads CASSQVWVTSGFSYEQYF. DNA for the CDR3: TGTGCCAGCAGCCAAGTGTGGGTGACTAGCGGGTTTTCCTACGAGCAGTACTTC.

The chain has TRBV2 and TRBJ2-7; D remains unclear. V shed 7 bases and J shed 3 bases, with 19 bases lying between them. The CDR3 has 15 amino acids. Germline CDR1 is SNHLY and CDR2 is FYNNEI. In nucleotides, the CDR3 is TGTGCCAGCATGCGGAGTTCAGAATTTGTCTACGAGCAGTACTTC. Its protein product is CASMRSSEFVYEQYF.

This clone occurred a few times. This chain links TRBV9 with TRBJ2-1; 8 positions agree with TRBD2. V shed 6 bases and J 0 bases; nucleotides not matched to a gene: 8. Germline CDR1 reads SGDLS; CDR2 reads YYNGEE. The CDR3 totals 16 residues. CDR3 nucleotides: TGTGCCAGCACACCGGGGGGGACTAGCTCCTACAATGAGCAGTTCTTC. Amino acids: CASTPGGTSSYNEQFF.